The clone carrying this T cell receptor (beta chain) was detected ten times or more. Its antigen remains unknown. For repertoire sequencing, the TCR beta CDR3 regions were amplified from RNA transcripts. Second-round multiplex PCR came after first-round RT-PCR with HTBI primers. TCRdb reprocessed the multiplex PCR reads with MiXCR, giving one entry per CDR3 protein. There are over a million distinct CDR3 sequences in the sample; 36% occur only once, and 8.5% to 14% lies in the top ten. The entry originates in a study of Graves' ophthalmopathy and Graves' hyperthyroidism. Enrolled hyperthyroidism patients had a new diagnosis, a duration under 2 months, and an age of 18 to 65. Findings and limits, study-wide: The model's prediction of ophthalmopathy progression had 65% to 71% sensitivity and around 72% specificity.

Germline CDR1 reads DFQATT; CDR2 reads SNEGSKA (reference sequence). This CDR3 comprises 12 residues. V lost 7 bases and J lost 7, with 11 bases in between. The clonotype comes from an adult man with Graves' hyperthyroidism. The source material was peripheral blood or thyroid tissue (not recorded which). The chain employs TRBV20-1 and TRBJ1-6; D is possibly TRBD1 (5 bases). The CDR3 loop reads CSGGSGNSPLHF. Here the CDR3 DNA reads TGCAGTGGAGGGTCAGGGAATTCACCCCTCCACTTT.